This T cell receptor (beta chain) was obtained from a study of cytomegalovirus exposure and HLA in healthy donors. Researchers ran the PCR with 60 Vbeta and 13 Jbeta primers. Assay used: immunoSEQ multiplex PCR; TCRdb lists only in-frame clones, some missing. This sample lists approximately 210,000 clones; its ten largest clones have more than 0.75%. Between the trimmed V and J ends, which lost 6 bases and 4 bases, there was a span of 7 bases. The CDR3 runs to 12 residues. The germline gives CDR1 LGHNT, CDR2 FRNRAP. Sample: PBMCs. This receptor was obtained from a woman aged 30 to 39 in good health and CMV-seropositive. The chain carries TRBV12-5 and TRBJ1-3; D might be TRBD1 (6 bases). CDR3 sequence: CASGGAGNTIYF. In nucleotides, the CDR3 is TGTGCTAGTGGGGGGGCCGGAAACACCATATATTTT.